The 14 T cell receptor beta chains in this list originate from one sample, sequenced in a study of T-cell reconstitution after alpha-beta-depleted transplantation in children. Preparation of the TCRbeta library used unique molecular identifiers. TCRdb redid the calling of the PCR reads with MiXCR, one entry per CDR3 protein. Of approximately 82,000 distinct CDR3 sequences listed, around 15% are singletons. Sequencing used PBMCs, mostly from graft donor cells, obtained 180 days after TCRalphabeta/CD19-depleted stem cell transplant. These receptors were taken from a male patient under 10 years old who had a stem cell transplant for acute lymphoblastic leukemia, so the T cells may come from the graft donor.

This clonotype was seen a few times. The chain uses TRBV20-1 and TRBJ2-1; no reliable D call. V dropped 8 bases and J dropped 6 bases, with 14 bases sitting between them. This CDR3 has 12 amino acids. Germline V CDR1 and CDR2: DFQATT, SNEGSKA (reference sequence). The CDR3 loop reads CSSTDSRNEQFF. The CDR3 DNA reads TGCAGTAGCACCGATTCTCGCAATGAGCAGTTCTTC.

V gene TRBV6-2 or TRBV6-3 combines with J gene TRBJ1-1; D is unclear. Trimming stripped 8 bases from V and 1 base from J, with 11 bases between. The CDR3 has 13 amino acids. Per germline, CDR1 MNHEY and CDR2 SVGEGT. CDR3: CASQVHPNTEAFF. CDR3 coding DNA: TGTGCCAGCCAAGTACATCCGAACACTGAAGCTTTCTTT.

The chain employs TRBV4-2 and TRBJ2-3, with 16 nucleotides matching TRBD2. CDR1 and CDR2 from the germline V gene are LGHNA and YNFKEQ. The CDR3 length is 21 residues. The V and J ends lost 6 bases and 4 bases, in that order; junction bases with no gene match: 19. CDR3 amino acids: CASRPTWGLAGGPGPSDTQYF. CDR3 in DNA: TGTGCCAGCAGACCAACCTGGGGACTAGCGGGGGGGCCAGGGCCCTCAGATACGCAGTATTTT.

The V gene is TRBV28, the J gene TRBJ2-7; tentatively, D is TRBD1 or TRBD2 (5 bases each). The ends were cut back, 3 bases at V and 1 base at J, with 16 bases in the middle. Germline CDR1 is MDHEN and CDR2 is SYDVKM. This CDR3 contains 16 residues. The CDR3 DNA is TGTGCCAGCAGTTTGTCCGGGGCACGCCTATCCTACGAGCAGTACTTC. This codes for CASSLSGARLSYEQYF.

The chain uses TRBV2 and TRBJ1-5; TRBD1 aligns across 9 bases. The germline V gene has CDR1 SNHLY and CDR2 FYNNEI. Germline trimming cut 7 bases from V and 5 bases from J; bases unmatched to any gene: 3. The CDR3 is 13 amino acids. The CDR3 bases are TGTGCCAGCATGGGACAGGGCGATCAGCCCCAGCATTTT. It encodes CASMGQGDQPQHF. Full variable domain (rest looked up from reference TRBV2 and TRBJ1-5): EPEVTQTPSHQVTQMGQEVILRCVPISNHLYFYWYRQILGQKVEFLVSFYNNEISEKSEIFDDQFSVERPDGSNFTLKIRSTKLEDSAMYFCASMGQGDQPQHFGDGTRLSIL.

The rearrangement uses TRBV6-1 and TRBJ2-2; D tentatively fits TRBD1 or TRBD2 (6 bases each). Trimming took 6 bases from V and 7 from J, leaving 15 bases between them. CDR1 is MNHNS, CDR2 SASEGT, per germline. CDR3 size: 14 residues. For the CDR3, the DNA is TGTGCCAGCAGGGTGGGGGGCATGGGCGGGGAGCTGTTTTTT. This translates into CASRVGGMGGELFF.

The chain combines TRBV27 with TRBJ1-2; D possibly corresponds to TRBD1 (6 bases). This CDR3 is built from 15 residues. The V end was cut by 5 bases, the J end by 5 bases, with 18 bases between. Germline loops: CDR1 MNHEY, CDR2 SMNVEV (reference sequence). As DNA, the CDR3 is TGTGCCAGCAGTCCCGCGGGGGGCCTTAGGTATGGCTACACCTTC. Translating it yields CASSPAGGLRYGYTF.

The chain has TRBV4-1 and TRBJ2-3; 12 bases fit TRBD2. The length of the CDR3 is 17 residues. V lost 4 bases to trimming and J lost 6 bases; unmatched junction nucleotides: 11. Germline-derived CDR1 and CDR2 are MGHRA and YSYEKL. The DNA for the CDR3 is TGCGCCAGCAGCCTTACAAGGTCTAGCGGGGGGGCGGATACGCAGTATTTT. Its translation: CASSLTRSSGGADTQYF.

The sample holds many counts of this clonotype. The chain is built from TRBV3-1 and TRBJ2-7; TRBD1 agrees at 8 bases. Germline V gene lookup returns CDR1 LGHDT and CDR2 YNNKEL (reference sequence). CDR3 length equals 14 residues. The ends lost 4 bases at V and 3 bases at J; junction bases unmatched: 5. The CDR3, as DNA: TGTGCCAGCAGCCTTACGACAGGGGTCTACGAGCAGTACTTC. Translated: CASSLTTGVYEQYF.

This clonotype was observed a few times. The genes are TRBV10-3 and TRBJ2-5; no clear D. The CDR3 contains 8 residues. The germline CDR1 and CDR2 sequences are ENHRY and SYGVKD. V lost 11 bases and J 10 bases, leaving 8 bases between the germline ends. The CDR3 here is CAPAYQYF. The DNA of the CDR3 is TGTGCCCCCGCTTACCAGTACTTC.

The chain recombines TRBV7-2 with TRBJ2-3; D is unresolved. CDR1 SGHTA and CDR2 FQGNSA come from the germline V gene. The V gene lost 1 base and the J gene lost 1 base, with 12 bases spanning the gap. The CDR3 runs to 16 residues. The CDR3 protein is CASSLVLSGGTDTQYF. The DNA for the CDR3 is TGTGCCAGCAGCTTAGTACTGTCTGGCGGCACAGATACGCAGTATTTT.

In its sample, this clonotype was seen many times. The chain links TRBV20-1 to TRBJ2-1; D assignment may be TRBD1 or TRBD2 (6 bases each). The CDR3 consists of 13 residues. Germline-derived CDR1 and CDR2 are DFQATT and SNEGSKA (reference sequence). With 3 bases removed from V and 3 bases from J, the gap between germline ends came to 9 bases. Written as DNA, the CDR3 is TGCAGTGCTAGTAAGGGGGGCTACAATGAGCAGTTCTTC. This encodes CSASKGGYNEQFF.

The chain employs TRBV12-3 or TRBV12-4 and TRBJ2-1, with 9 bases aligning to TRBD1. The CDR3 is made up of 16 amino acids. V shed 2 bases, J shed 3 bases, and the junction held 5 bases outside the gene matches. CDR3 in amino acids: CASSLWTGVGYNEQFF. CDR3 coding DNA: TGTGCCAGCAGTTTATGGACAGGGGTTGGCTACAATGAGCAGTTCTTC.

In this sample, this clonotype turned up a few times. This rearrangement joins TRBV7-2 to TRBJ2-7, with a weak D call TRBD1 (6 bases). The CDR3 has 15 residues. Germline V CDR1 and CDR2: SGHTA, FQGNSA. The V gene lost 3 bases and the J gene lost 0 bases, with 12 bases spanning the gap. The CDR3 is CASSFGLGGSYEQYF. DNA of the CDR3: TGTGCCAGCAGCTTTGGGCTAGGGGGCTCCTACGAGCAGTACTTC.